This T cell receptor (beta chain) emerged from a study of CD4 T cells in relation to SARS-CoV-2 and coronaviruses. Study as a whole: PBMCs were cultured with antigen for nine to ten days before TCR beta sequencing. The negative reference was HIV-1 Nef peptide pool or peptide-free culture. Study conclusions and caveats: Crossreactive clones expanded significantly less to SARS-CoV-2 than monoreactive clones.

To note about this clone: No antigen is known for it.

Libraries were prepared by immunoSEQ multiplex PCR; TCRdb keeps only in-frame clonotypes and omits some of them. The table records approximately 20,000 clones, 77% of them present only once. Unexposed donor CD4+ T cells date from about 2011-2018, before the COVID-19 pandemic. The cells were cultured for approximately ten days before CD4+ T cells were isolated. Cells permitting, SARS-CoV-2 S/N and four cold-coronavirus spikes were tested on unexposed-donor CD4+ T cells. This TCR was recovered from a human donor in good health. The sample comprised CD4+ T cells from PBMCs, cultured in vitro.

DNA of the CDR3: TGTGCCGCCTCGGGACAGGAGGTGGCCTACGAGCAGTACTTC. Translated, it gives CAASGQEVAYEQYF. This sequence joins TRBV6-5 and TRBJ2-7; TRBD1 aligns across 8 bases. CDR1 and CDR2 (germline): MNHEY, SVGAGI. CDR3 length: 14 amino acids. With V trimmed by 11 bases and J by 2 bases, 11 bases remained unmatched.